The present entry profiles one T cell receptor beta chain with its context. Per the original methods: Counts of nucleated cells, estimated from reference gene primer amplification, were obtained. Generated by immunoSEQ multiplex PCR, the TCRdb table keeps only in-frame clones and is missing some. Clone size and the V and J calls come from that table; the DNA yielded D and trimming. Found here are under 300,000 clones, around 90% of them singletons; the top ten hold less than 2.5%. This entry comes from a study of blood T cell repertoires in COVID-19. Across the study: Acute and convalescent COVID-19 specimens originated in the United States, Italy and Spain. PBMCs, B-cell-depleted T cells, or T cells provided the cDNA or gDNA that made up the material.

V shed 1 base and J shed 6 bases, with 9 bases lying between them. The CDR3 has 13 residues. CDR1 and CDR2 (germline): SNHLY, FYNNEI. This TCR derives from a man aged 50 or older with acute or convalescent COVID-19. The sequenced material came from peripheral blood. The V call is TRBV2, the J call TRBJ1-2; unclear D gene. CDR3 protein: CASSEGREDGYTF. The DNA for the CDR3 is TGTGCCAGCAGTGAAGGCCGAGAGGATGGCTACACCTTC.